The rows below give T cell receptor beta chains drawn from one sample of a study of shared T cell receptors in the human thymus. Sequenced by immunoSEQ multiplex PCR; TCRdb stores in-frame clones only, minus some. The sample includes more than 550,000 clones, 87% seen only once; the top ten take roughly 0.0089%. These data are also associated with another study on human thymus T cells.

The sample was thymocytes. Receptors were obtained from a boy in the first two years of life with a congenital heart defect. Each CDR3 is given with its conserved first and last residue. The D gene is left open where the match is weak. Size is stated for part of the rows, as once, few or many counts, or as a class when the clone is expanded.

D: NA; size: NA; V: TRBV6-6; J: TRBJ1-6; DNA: TGTGCCAGCAGTTACTCCGGACAGAGAAATTCACCCCTCCACTTT; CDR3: CASSYSGQRNSPLHF
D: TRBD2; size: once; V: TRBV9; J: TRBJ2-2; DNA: TGTGCCAGCAGCGTAGCTACGAGGAGCGGGGGGGAGAACACCGGGGAGCTGTTTTTT; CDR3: CASSVATRSGGENTGELFF
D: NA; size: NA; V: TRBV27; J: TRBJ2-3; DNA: TGTGCCAGCAGGAGTTCAGATACGCAGTATTTT; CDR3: CASRSSDTQYF
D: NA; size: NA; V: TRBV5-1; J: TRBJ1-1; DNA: TGCGCCAGCAGCCCCTCCGGGGGGGGAATGAACACTGAAGCTTTCTTT; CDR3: CASSPSGGGMNTEAFF
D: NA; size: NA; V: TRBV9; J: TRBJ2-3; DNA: TGTGCCAGCAGCGTAGGTACAGAGGGCGCAGATACGCAGTATTTT; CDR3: CASSVGTEGADTQYF
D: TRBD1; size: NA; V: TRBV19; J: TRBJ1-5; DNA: TGTGCCAGTAGTATAGATCCTAGATCCCTCCGGGACAGGGGGCCCGATCAGCCCCAGCATTTT; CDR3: CASSIDPRSLRDRGPDQPQHF
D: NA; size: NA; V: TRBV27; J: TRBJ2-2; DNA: TGTGCCAGCACAGGGTCGCACACCGGGGAGCTGTTTTTT; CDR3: CASTGSHTGELFF
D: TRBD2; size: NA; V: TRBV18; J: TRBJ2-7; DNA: TGTGCCAGCTCACCGGGGACTAGCGGGACGAGGGAGCAGTACTTC; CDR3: CASSPGTSGTREQYF
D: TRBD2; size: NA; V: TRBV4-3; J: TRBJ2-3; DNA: TGCGCCAGCAGCCGGGATTCCCTAGTGGAGCGGGAGAAAAGCACAGATACGCAGTATTTT; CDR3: CASSRDSLVEREKSTDTQYF
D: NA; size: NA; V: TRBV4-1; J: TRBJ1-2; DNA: TGCGCCAGCAGCCAAGACACAGTTGGCGGCTACACCTTC; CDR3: CASSQDTVGGYTF
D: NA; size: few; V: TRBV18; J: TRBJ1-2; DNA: TGTGCCAGCTCACGCGTGAACCTACCCAACTATGGCTACACCTTC; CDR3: CASSRVNLPNYGYTF
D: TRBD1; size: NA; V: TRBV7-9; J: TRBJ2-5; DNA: TGTGCCAGCAGCCCAGGGACAGCCTTCCAAGAGACCCAGTACTTC; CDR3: CASSPGTAFQETQYF
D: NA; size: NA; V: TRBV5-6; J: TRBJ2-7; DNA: TGTGCCAGCAGCCCCGGGACAACCTACGAGCAGTACTTC; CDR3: CASSPGTTYEQYF
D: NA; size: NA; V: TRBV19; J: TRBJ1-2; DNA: TGTGCCAGTAGTATAAAGTTCGGGGGGCTCGGCTATGGCTACACCTTC; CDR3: CASSIKFGGLGYGYTF
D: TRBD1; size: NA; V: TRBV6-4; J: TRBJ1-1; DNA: TGTGCCAGCAGGGCCTGGGGACAGGGGCCGAACACTGAAGCTTTCTTT; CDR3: CASRAWGQGPNTEAFF
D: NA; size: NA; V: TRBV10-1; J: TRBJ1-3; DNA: TGCGCCATCTCACCCACCGTAGACATAGGCTCTGGAAACACCATATATTTT; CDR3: CAISPTVDIGSGNTIYF
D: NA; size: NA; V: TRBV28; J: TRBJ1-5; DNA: TGTGCCAGCACCCGGTCCAGGGCGGATAATAGCAATCAGCCCCAGCATTTT; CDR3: CASTRSRADNSNQPQHF
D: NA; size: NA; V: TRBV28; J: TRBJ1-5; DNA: TGTGCCAGCAGTAGGAACAGGGACAGCAATCAGCCCCAGCATTTT; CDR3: CASSRNRDSNQPQHF
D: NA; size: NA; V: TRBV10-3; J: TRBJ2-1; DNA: TGTGCCATCAGTGAGTCGGCTAGTGGAGTGGTTGAGCAGTTCTTC; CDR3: CAISESASGVVEQFF
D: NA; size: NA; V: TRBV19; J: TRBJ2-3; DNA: TGTGCCAGTAGTATGAGGGCCCCGGCGGGAGATACGCAGTATTTT; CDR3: CASSMRAPAGDTQYF
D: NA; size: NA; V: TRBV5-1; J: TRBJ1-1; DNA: TGCGCCAGCAGCTTGCCCACGGGTCGGAACACTGAAGCTTTCTTT; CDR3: CASSLPTGRNTEAFF
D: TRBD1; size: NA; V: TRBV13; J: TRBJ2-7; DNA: TGTGCCAGCAGCGCGGAAAGACAGGGGGGGAACGAGCAGTACTTC; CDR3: CASSAERQGGNEQYF
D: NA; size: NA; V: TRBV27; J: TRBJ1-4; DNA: TGTGCCAGCAGTCTCCGGCAGGGTCGTAGGGAACTGTTTTTT; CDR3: CASSLRQGRRELFF
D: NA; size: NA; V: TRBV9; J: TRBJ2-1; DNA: TGTGCCAGCAGCGGGGGCGTGTGGGAGCCGGGAGATGAGCAGTTCTTC; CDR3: CASSGGVWEPGDEQFF
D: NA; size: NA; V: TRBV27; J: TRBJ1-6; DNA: TGTGCCAGCAGGCAAACTCAGGCCCACTCCTATAATTCACCCCTCCACTTT; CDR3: CASRQTQAHSYNSPLHF
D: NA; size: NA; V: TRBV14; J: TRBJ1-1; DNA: TGTGCCAGCAGCCAAGATTGGAGTATAAACACTGAAGCTTTCTTT; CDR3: CASSQDWSINTEAFF
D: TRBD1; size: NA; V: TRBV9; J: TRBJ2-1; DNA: TGTGCCAGCGAGCCTTGGACAGGGCGAATGGATGAGCAGTTCTTC; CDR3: CASEPWTGRMDEQFF
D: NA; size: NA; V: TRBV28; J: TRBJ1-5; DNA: TGTGCCAGCAGGGATAACAGGGATCGAGGCAATCAGCCCCAGCATTTT; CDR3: CASRDNRDRGNQPQHF
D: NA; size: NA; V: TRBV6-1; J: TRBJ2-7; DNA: TGTGCCAGCAGTGAAAATCCCACATCCCCCTACGAGCAGTACTTC; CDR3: CASSENPTSPYEQYF
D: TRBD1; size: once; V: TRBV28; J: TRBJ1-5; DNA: TGTGCCAGCAGTTTATTTCCAGGGGGCAATTTCAATCAGCCCCAGCATTTT; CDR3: CASSLFPGGNFNQPQHF
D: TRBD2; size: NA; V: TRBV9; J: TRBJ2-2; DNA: TGTGCCAGCAGCGTTCAATCCGGGACTAGCGGCACCGGGGAGCTGTTTTTT; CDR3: CASSVQSGTSGTGELFF